These T cell receptor beta chains were read from a single sample in a study of blood T cell repertoires in COVID-19. Profiled with immunoSEQ multiplex PCR; TCRdb holds only in-frame clones, not every one. The sample has approximately 220,000 clones; approximately 90% are singletons. The sample taken for sequencing was PBMCs or T cells enriched from blood (not recorded which). The receptors come from a woman between 40 and 55 years old with acute COVID-19. Each CDR3 is given with its conserved first and last residue. A D gene is named only where the DNA matches it firmly. Not every row has a clone size; where given, it reads once, few, many or a size class.

D: NA; size: few; J: TRBJ2-1; V: TRBV5-1; CDR3: CASSWRSGNEQFF; DNA: TGCGCCAGCAGCTGGAGAAGCGGGAATGAGCAGTTCTTC
D: NA; size: NA; J: TRBJ1-1; V: TRBV19; CDR3: CASSQQGPMNTEAFF; DNA: TGTGCCAGTAGTCAACAGGGACCCATGAACACTGAAGCTTTCTTT
D: TRBD2; size: NA; J: TRBJ2-3; V: TRBV3-1/TRBV3-2; CDR3: CASGRGGTDTQYF; DNA: TGTGCCAGCGGGCGGGGGGGAACAGATACGCAGTATTTT
D: NA; size: few; J: TRBJ1-2; V: TRBV2; CDR3: CASSEWEGTLGYGYTF; DNA: TGTGCCAGCAGTGAATGGGAGGGAACCCTAGGCTATGGCTACACCTTC
D: NA; size: once; J: TRBJ1-1; V: TRBV5-1; CDR3: CASSLETGHLNTEAFF; DNA: TGCGCCAGCAGCTTGGAGACAGGCCACCTGAACACTGAAGCTTTCTTT
D: TRBD2; size: NA; J: TRBJ2-2; V: TRBV30; CDR3: CASPAGGGNTGELFF; DNA: TGTGCCTCCCCGGCGGGCGGGGGAAACACCGGGGAGCTGTTTTTT
D: NA; size: NA; J: TRBJ1-5; V: TRBV7-8; CDR3: CASRLEGAVGTPQHF; DNA: TGTGCCAGCAGATTAGAAGGGGCCGTAGGTACGCCCCAGCATTTT
D: NA; size: once; J: TRBJ1-4; V: TRBV29-1; CDR3: CSVGVGVGEKLFF; DNA: TGCAGCGTTGGTGTCGGGGTGGGGGAAAAACTGTTTTTT
D: NA; size: NA; J: TRBJ2-2; V: TRBV19; CDR3: CASSMGQGNTGELFF; DNA: TGTGCCAGTAGTATGGGGCAGGGGAACACCGGGGAGCTGTTTTTT
D: NA; size: NA; J: TRBJ2-3; V: TRBV5-1; CDR3: CASSLSRQVRGDTQYF; DNA: TGCGCCAGCAGCTTGAGTCGACAGGTCCGAGGTGATACGCAGTATTTT
D: NA; size: NA; J: TRBJ2-7; V: TRBV11-2; CDR3: CASSSPPLGVGPGQYF; DNA: TGTGCCAGCAGCTCCCCCCCGCTAGGGGTTGGCCCCGGGCAGTACTTC
D: NA; size: NA; J: TRBJ1-4; V: TRBV25-1; CDR3: CASSAENRANEKLFF; DNA: TGTGCCAGCAGTGCCGAAAACAGGGCTAATGAAAAACTGTTTTTT
D: TRBD1; size: NA; J: TRBJ1-2; V: TRBV7-2; CDR3: CASSPRTGHYYGYTF; DNA: TGTGCCAGCAGCCCGAGGACAGGGCATTACTATGGCTACACCTTC
D: NA; size: NA; J: TRBJ1-1; V: TRBV12-3/TRBV12-4; CDR3: CASKQGNTEAFF; DNA: TGTGCCAGCAAACAGGGGAACACTGAAGCTTTCTTT
D: TRBD1; size: NA; J: TRBJ1-1; V: TRBV24-1; CDR3: CAVTTGRNTEAFF; DNA: TGTGCCGTAACGACAGGGCGGAACACTGAAGCTTTCTTT
D: TRBD1; size: NA; J: TRBJ1-2; V: TRBV11-3; CDR3: CASSLQGAMDYGYTF; DNA: TGTGCCAGCAGCTTACAGGGGGCAATGGACTATGGCTACACCTTC
D: NA; size: NA; J: TRBJ1-3; V: TRBV4-1; CDR3: CASSQVMGPPGNTIYF; DNA: TGCGCCAGCAGCCAAGTCATGGGGCCGCCTGGAAACACCATATATTTT
D: NA; size: NA; J: TRBJ1-6; V: TRBV9; CDR3: CASSPRQTPLALHF; DNA: TGTGCCAGCAGCCCCCGACAGACCCCCTTGGCCCTCCACTTT
D: NA; size: NA; J: TRBJ1-1; V: TRBV12-3/TRBV12-4; CDR3: CASRENTEAFF; DNA: TGTGCCAGCCGGGAGAACACTGAAGCTTTCTTT
D: NA; size: NA; J: TRBJ2-7; V: TRBV27; CDR3: CASSLSLSYEQYF; DNA: TGTGCCAGCAGTTTATCCCTATCCTACGAGCAGTACTTC
D: TRBD1; size: NA; J: TRBJ1-1; V: TRBV9; CDR3: CASGHEQGANTEAFF; DNA: TGTGCCAGCGGGCACGAACAGGGGGCCAACACTGAAGCTTTCTTT
D: TRBD1; size: few; J: TRBJ2-2; V: TRBV20-1; CDR3: CSASQTGANTGELFF; DNA: TGCAGTGCTAGTCAGACAGGGGCGAACACCGGGGAGCTGTTTTTT
D: TRBD1; size: NA; J: TRBJ1-1; V: TRBV6-5; CDR3: CASSYSRTGVEAFF; DNA: TGTGCCAGCAGTTACTCGAGGACAGGGGTTGAAGCTTTCTTT
D: NA; size: NA; J: TRBJ1-5; V: TRBV6-1; CDR3: CASSEGTYWGQPQHF; DNA: TGTGCCAGCAGTGAAGGGACATATTGGGGTCAGCCCCAGCATTTT
D: NA; size: once; J: TRBJ2-1; V: TRBV6-5; CDR3: CASREGGEQFF; DNA: TGTGCCAGCAGGGAGGGTGGTGAGCAGTTCTTC
D: NA; size: NA; J: TRBJ1-3; V: TRBV30; CDR3: CAWRRRVDHTIYF; DNA: TGTGCCTGGAGACGCAGGGTGGACCACACCATATATTTT
D: NA; size: NA; J: TRBJ2-2; V: TRBV7-6; CDR3: CASSLVATGGELFF; DNA: TGTGCCAGCAGCTTAGTGGCGACGGGAGGGGAGCTGTTTTTT
D: NA; size: NA; J: TRBJ1-5; V: TRBV5-1; CDR3: CASSLGVGGNQPQHF; DNA: TGCGCCAGCAGCTTGGGGGTCGGAGGCAATCAGCCCCAGCATTTT
D: TRBD1; size: NA; J: TRBJ1-2; V: TRBV7-3; CDR3: CASSSGTGGLGYTF; DNA: TGTGCCAGCAGCTCGGGGACAGGGGGCCTTGGCTACACCTTC
D: NA; size: NA; J: TRBJ2-3; V: TRBV29-1; CDR3: CSVDKADTQYF; DNA: TGCAGCGTCGATAAAGCCGATACGCAGTATTTT
D: TRBD1; size: NA; J: TRBJ1-2; V: TRBV6-2/TRBV6-3; CDR3: CASSYTRQGYGYTF; DNA: TGTGCCAGCAGTTACACAAGACAGGGATATGGCTACACCTTC
D: NA; size: NA; J: TRBJ1-1; V: TRBV9; CDR3: CASSVVPGPKEGTEAFF; DNA: TGTGCCAGCAGCGTAGTCCCTGGGCCTAAAGAGGGCACTGAAGCTTTCTTT
D: TRBD1; size: NA; J: TRBJ1-6; V: TRBV19; CDR3: CASSGQGSSPLHF; DNA: TGTGCCAGTAGCGGACAGGGGAGTTCACCCCTCCACTTT
D: TRBD1; size: NA; J: TRBJ1-5; V: TRBV7-2; CDR3: CASSTPTGAGNQPQHF; DNA: TGTGCCAGCAGCACCCCAACAGGGGCCGGCAATCAGCCCCAGCATTTT
D: TRBD1; size: NA; J: TRBJ1-1; V: TRBV5-1; CDR3: CASSHGTAGTEAFF; DNA: TGCGCCAGCAGCCACGGGACAGCGGGCACTGAAGCTTTCTTT
D: TRBD2; size: NA; J: TRBJ2-2; V: TRBV28; CDR3: CASFTSGRTGELFF; DNA: TGTGCCAGCTTCACTAGCGGTCGCACCGGGGAGCTGTTTTTT
D: TRBD1; size: NA; J: TRBJ1-4; V: TRBV5-1; CDR3: CASSLAGGVEKLFF; DNA: TGCGCCAGCAGCTTGGCAGGGGGCGTAGAAAAACTGTTTTTT
D: TRBD2; size: NA; J: TRBJ2-5; V: TRBV9; CDR3: CASSQGLAGVETQYF; DNA: TGTGCCAGCAGCCAAGGACTAGCGGGGGTGGAGACCCAGTACTTC
D: NA; size: NA; J: TRBJ1-1; V: TRBV19; CDR3: CASSTEQGWNTEAFF; DNA: TGTGCCAGTAGTACCGAACAGGGATGGAACACTGAAGCTTTCTTT
D: NA; size: many; J: TRBJ2-1; V: TRBV15; CDR3: CATSIGESVFNEQFF; DNA: TGTGCCACCAGCATCGGGGAATCCGTCTTTAATGAGCAGTTCTTC
D: TRBD1; size: NA; J: TRBJ2-7; V: TRBV25-1; CDR3: CASRSGTAPYEQYF; DNA: TGTGCCAGCAGATCCGGGACAGCACCCTACGAGCAGTACTTC
D: TRBD1; size: NA; J: TRBJ1-2; V: TRBV5-1; CDR3: CASSPLTGDAAGGYTF; DNA: TGCGCCAGCTCCCCATTAACAGGGGATGCCGCCGGGGGCTACACCTTC
D: TRBD1; size: NA; J: TRBJ1-2; V: TRBV7-2; CDR3: CASSSSMDRARYTF; DNA: TGTGCCAGCAGCTCTAGCATGGACAGGGCTCGCTACACCTTC
D: NA; size: few; J: TRBJ1-1; V: TRBV25-1; CDR3: CASSSGVTEAFF; DNA: TGTGCCAGCAGTTCGGGGGTCACTGAAGCTTTCTTT
D: NA; size: NA; J: TRBJ1-3; V: TRBV15; CDR3: CATSRSTGISGNTIYF; DNA: TGTGCCACCAGCAGAAGTACGGGTATCTCTGGAAACACCATATATTTT
D: NA; size: NA; J: TRBJ2-1; V: TRBV7-3; CDR3: CASSLGGTGWNNEQFF; DNA: TGTGCCAGCAGCTTAGGTGGTACAGGGTGGAACAATGAGCAGTTCTTC
D: NA; size: NA; J: TRBJ1-2; V: TRBV25-1; CDR3: CASSMPGDYGYTF; DNA: TGTGCCAGCAGTATGCCAGGGGACTATGGCTACACCTTC
D: TRBD1; size: NA; J: TRBJ1-1; V: TRBV7-2; CDR3: CASSARLGDRGPDTEAFF; DNA: TGTGCCAGCAGCGCCCGATTGGGCGACAGGGGGCCAGACACTGAAGCTTTCTTT
D: TRBD2; size: NA; J: TRBJ2-7; V: TRBV4-1; CDR3: CASSQTSGGEYEQYF; DNA: TGCGCCAGCAGCCAAACTAGCGGGGGGGAATACGAGCAGTACTTC
D: NA; size: few; J: TRBJ2-2; V: TRBV30; CDR3: CAWGDQGPGELFF; DNA: TGTGCCTGGGGAGACCAGGGTCCCGGGGAGCTGTTTTTT
D: NA; size: NA; J: TRBJ2-7; V: TRBV3-1/TRBV3-2; CDR3: CASSRGAPSAPEQYF; DNA: TGTGCCAGCAGCCGCGGAGCCCCCTCCGCCCCGGAGCAGTACTTC
D: NA; size: NA; J: TRBJ2-7; V: TRBV5-1; CDR3: CASSLAISAYEQYF; DNA: TGCGCCAGCAGCTTGGCCATTAGCGCCTACGAGCAGTACTTC
D: NA; size: NA; J: TRBJ1-1; V: TRBV15; CDR3: CATSRDRGGMTEAFF; DNA: TGTGCCACCAGCAGAGATAGGGGAGGGATGACTGAAGCTTTCTTT
D: NA; size: few; J: TRBJ1-1; V: TRBV7-8; CDR3: CASSPVGGSGSKATEAFF; DNA: TGTGCCAGCAGCCCGGTGGGAGGGTCCGGAAGTAAGGCCACTGAAGCTTTCTTT